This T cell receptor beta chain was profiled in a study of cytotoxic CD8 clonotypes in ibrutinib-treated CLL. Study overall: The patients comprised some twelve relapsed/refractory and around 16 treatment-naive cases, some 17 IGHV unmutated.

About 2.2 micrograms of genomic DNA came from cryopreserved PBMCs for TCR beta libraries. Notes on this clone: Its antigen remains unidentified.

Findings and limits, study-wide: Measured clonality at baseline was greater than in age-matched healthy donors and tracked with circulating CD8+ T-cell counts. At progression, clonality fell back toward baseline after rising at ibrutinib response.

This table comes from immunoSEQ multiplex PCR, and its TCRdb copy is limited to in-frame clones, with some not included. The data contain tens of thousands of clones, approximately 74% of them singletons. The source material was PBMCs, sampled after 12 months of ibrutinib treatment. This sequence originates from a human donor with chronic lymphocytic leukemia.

CDR3 residues: CASSLLRERGIQYF. DNA of the CDR3: TGTGCCAGCAGTTTATTGCGGGAGAGGGGCATTCAGTACTTC. The chain employs TRBV28 and TRBJ2-4, with 7 nucleotides matching TRBD2. This CDR3 contains 14 residues. CDR1 is MDHEN and CDR2 is SYDVKM in the germline V gene. V was pared by 1 base and J by 9 bases, with 6 bases of the junction left unmatched.